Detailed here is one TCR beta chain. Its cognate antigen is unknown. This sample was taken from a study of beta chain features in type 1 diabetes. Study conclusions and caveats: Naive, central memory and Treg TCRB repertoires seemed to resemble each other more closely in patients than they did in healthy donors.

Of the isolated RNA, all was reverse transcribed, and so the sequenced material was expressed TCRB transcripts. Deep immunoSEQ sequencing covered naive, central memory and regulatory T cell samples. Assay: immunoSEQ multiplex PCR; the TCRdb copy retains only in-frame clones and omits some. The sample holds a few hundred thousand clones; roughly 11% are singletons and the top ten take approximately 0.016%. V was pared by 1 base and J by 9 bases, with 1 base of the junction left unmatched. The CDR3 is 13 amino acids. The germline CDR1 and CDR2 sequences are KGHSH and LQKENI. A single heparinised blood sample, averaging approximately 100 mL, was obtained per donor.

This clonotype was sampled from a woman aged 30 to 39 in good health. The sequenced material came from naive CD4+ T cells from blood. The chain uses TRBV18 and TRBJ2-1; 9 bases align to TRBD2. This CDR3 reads CASSPLREGEQFF. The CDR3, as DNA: TGTGCCAGCTCACCACTGCGGGAGGGTGAGCAGTTCTTC.